This entry features one T cell receptor beta chain sequence. Its antigen is unknown. This entry comes from a study of T cell responses to AZD1222 COVID-19 vaccine. Study-wide points: Unmutated variant regions are reportedly the target of nearly half of TCRs that are spike-specific. Seropositive status at baseline applied to only a handful of AZD1222 recipients. Without day 14 samples, only post-peak T cell repertoires were studied.

Germline lookup yields CDR1 MNHEY and CDR2 SVGAGI. Between the trimmed V and J ends, which lost 4 bases and 7 bases, there was a span of 10 bases. CDR3 length equals 12 residues. Profiling relied on immunoSEQ multiplex PCR, and the TCRdb table lists in-frame clones only, not all of them. The table counts 150,000 or so clones; about 2.2% lies in the top ten. Sequencing was performed on peripheral blood. The receptor comes from an adult in good health. V gene TRBV6-5 combines with J gene TRBJ1-2; D unresolved. In DNA, the CDR3 is TGTGCCAGCAGTTGGGCTTGGGGTGGCTACACCTTC. It translates to CASSWAWGGYTF.